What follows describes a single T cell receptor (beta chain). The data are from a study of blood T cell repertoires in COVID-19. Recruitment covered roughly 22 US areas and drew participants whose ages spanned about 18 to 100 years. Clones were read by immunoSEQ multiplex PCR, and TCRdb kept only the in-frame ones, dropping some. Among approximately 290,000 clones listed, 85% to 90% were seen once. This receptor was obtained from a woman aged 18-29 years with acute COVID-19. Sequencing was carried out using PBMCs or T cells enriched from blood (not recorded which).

CDR3: CASSLTTDMNTEAFF. Written as DNA, the CDR3 is TGTGCCAGCAGTTTAACGACAGACATGAACACTGAAGCTTTCTTT. V gene TRBV27 combines with J gene TRBJ1-1; perhaps TRBD1 as D (5 bases). The CDR3 has 15 amino acids. Germline V gene data show CDR1 as MNHEY and CDR2 as SMNVEV (reference sequence). Trimming took 2 bases from V and 0 from J, leaving 10 bases between them.